The 30 T cell receptor beta chains listed next were all sequenced from one sample in a study of blood T cell repertoires in COVID-19. The data were produced by immunoSEQ multiplex PCR, yet TCRdb's version contains in-frame clones alone and is incomplete. This repertoire shows tens of thousands of clones, about four fifths found once; its top ten account for over 60%. Sequenced: peripheral blood. The receptors shown here come from a man in his 70s with acute or convalescent COVID-19.

This clone was recorded once. The chain employs TRBV5-4 and TRBJ2-2; tentatively, D is TRBD2 (6 bases). This CDR3 has 12 amino acids. Germline lookup yields CDR1 SGHNT and CDR2 YYREEE (reference sequence). V dropped 6 bases and J dropped 6 bases, with 9 bases sitting between them. DNA for the CDR3: TGTGCCAGCAAGGACTATGCCGGGGAGCTGTTTTTT. Protein sequence: CASKDYAGELFF.

The V and J genes are TRBV6-2 or TRBV6-3 and TRBJ1-2; a weak D match, TRBD1 (5 bases). Germline assignment: CDR1 MNHEY and CDR2 SVGEGT. The V end lost 5 bases, the J end lost 7 bases, and 14 bases lay between the germline ends. CDR3 length equals 13 residues. This CDR3 reads CASSPFQGSGYTF. The CDR3 nucleotides are TGTGCCAGCAGTCCATTTCAGGGATCTGGCTACACCTTC.

This chain uses TRBV30 with TRBJ1-6; D is ambiguous. Germline values: CDR1 GTSNPN, CDR2 SVGIG (reference sequence). V lost 5 bases to trimming and J lost 4 bases, with 12 bases between them. The CDR3 consists of 14 residues. The CDR3 DNA reads as TGTGCCTGGGACCCCGAGGCTTATAATTCACCCCTCCACTTT. It yields the protein CAWDPEAYNSPLHF.

The chain combines TRBV11-2 with TRBJ1-1; D ambiguous. The CDR3 length is 13 residues. The germline gives CDR1 SGHAT, CDR2 FQNNGV. V lost 1 base and J 1 base, leaving 4 bases between the germline ends. The CDR3 region is CASSLGANTEAFF. The DNA for the CDR3 is TGTGCCAGCAGCTTAGGGGCGAACACTGAAGCTTTCTTT.

In DNA form, the CDR3 reads TGTGCCAGCAGCCTCGGGACAGGGTGGGAAATAGGTGGGGCCAACGTCCTGACTTTC. Translating it yields CASSLGTGWEIGGANVLTF. This chain uses TRBV27 with TRBJ2-6; TRBD1 matches 9 bases. This CDR3 has 19 amino acids. J was trimmed by 3 bases and V by 6 bases; bases with no gene match: 15. From germline, CDR1 is MNHEY and CDR2 SMNVEV (reference sequence).

This chain connects TRBV18 to TRBJ1-3; D call uncertain. This CDR3 is 17 amino acids long. V dropped 3 bases and J dropped 2 bases, with 17 bases sitting between them. The germline CDR1 and CDR2 sequences are KGHSH and LQKENI. CDR3 region: CASSPALTGRTGNTIYF. In DNA, the CDR3 is TGTGCCAGCTCACCCGCCTTGACGGGAAGGACTGGAAACACCATATATTTT.

This rearrangement joins TRBV19 to TRBJ1-1; D is ambiguous. The germline gives CDR1 LNHDA, CDR2 SQIVND (reference sequence). V lost 6 bases and J 1 base, leaving 15 bases between the germline ends. This CDR3 is 15 amino acids long. The CDR3 DNA reads TGTGCCAGTAGCACGAGAAGACGGGGGAACACTGAAGCTTTCTTT. This codes for CASSTRRRGNTEAFF.

The chain carries TRBV5-5 and TRBJ1-6; D possibly corresponds to TRBD1 (6 bases). Trimming stripped 3 bases from V and 6 bases from J, with 13 bases between. The CDR3 totals 15 residues. Per the germline V gene, CDR1 is SGHKS and CDR2 is YYEKEE (reference sequence). CDR3 loop: CASSSRTASNSPLHF. The CDR3, as DNA: TGTGCCAGCAGCTCGAGGACAGCCAGTAATTCACCCCTCCACTTT. Complete variable domain (other parts from reference TRBV5-5 and TRBJ1-6): DAGVTQSPTHLIKTRGQQVTLRCSPISGHKSVSWYQQVLGQGPQFIFQYYEKEERGRGNFPDRFSARQFPNYSSELNVNALLLGDSALYLCASSSRTASNSPLHFGNGTRLTVT.

This clone was seen only once. The chain is built from TRBV30 and TRBJ2-1; D perhaps matches TRBD2 (5 bases). Trimming took 5 bases from V and 7 from J, leaving 6 bases between them. CDR1 and CDR2 (germline): GTSNPN, SVGIG (reference sequence). The CDR3 has 10 residues. The CDR3 sequence: CAWGRNEQFF. Written as DNA, the CDR3 is TGTGCCTGGGGGAGAAATGAGCAGTTCTTC. The whole variable domain, filled in from reference TRBV30 and TRBJ2-1, reads SQTIHQWPATLVQPVGSPLSLECTVEGTSNPNLYWYRQAAGRGLQLLFYSVGIGQISSEVPQNLSASRPQDRQFILSSKKLLLSDSGFYLCAWGRNEQFFGPGTRLTVL.

The rearrangement joins TRBV28 to TRBJ1-2; 8 bases agree with TRBD1. The CDR3 has 13 residues. The V gene's germline CDR1 is MDHEN and CDR2 SYDVKM. The V and J ends lost 6 bases and 5 bases, in that order; junction bases with no gene match: 5. CDR3 sequence: CASRTGEGYGYTF. CDR3 bases: TGTGCCAGCAGGACAGGGGAAGGGTATGGCTACACCTTC.

The V and J genes are TRBV6-1 and TRBJ2-1; 7 bases line up with TRBD2. The CDR3 spans 15 residues. The germline V gene encodes CDR1 MNHNS and CDR2 SASEGT. Trimming removed 0 bases from V and 3 bases from J; junction bases left unmatched: 2. The CDR3 bases are TGTGCCAGCAGTGAAGCCGGCGGGAGCTACAATGAGCAGTTCTTC. Translated: CASSEAGGSYNEQFF.

V is TRBV14 and J is TRBJ1-6, with 7 positions matching TRBD1. Trimming cost V 5 bases and J 7 bases; bases outside gene matches: 5. The CDR3 runs 14 residues. Germline-derived CDR1 and CDR2 are SGHDN and FVKESK. DNA of the CDR3: TGTGCCAGCAGCTTGGGACAGCTGAATTCACCCCTCCACTTT. This encodes CASSLGQLNSPLHF.

V usage is TRBV5-1 and J usage is TRBJ1-1; TRBD1 agrees at 9 bases. The CDR3 consists of 14 residues. J gave up 5 bases and V 0 bases, and 2 bases lay outside the gene matches. Looked up from germline, CDR1 is SGHRS and CDR2 is YFSETQ. As DNA, the CDR3 is TGCGCCAGCAGCTTGGACAGGGGGCAGACTGAAGCTTTCTTT. Its translation is CASSLDRGQTEAFF.

This clone occurred once. The chain uses TRBV28 and TRBJ2-7; 8 bases fit TRBD1. The J segment lost 5 bases and the V segment lost 7 bases, leaving 4 bases of the junction unmatched. The germline V gene encodes CDR1 MDHEN and CDR2 SYDVKM. This CDR3 contains 12 residues. CDR3 loop: CASTDRVNEQYF. DNA of the CDR3: TGTGCCAGCACGGACAGGGTCAACGAGCAGTACTTC.

The chain joins TRBV10-3 to TRBJ1-2; no reliable D call. Germline V gives CDR1 ENHRY, CDR2 SYGVKD. Trimming pared 6 bases from V and 3 bases from J, leaving 14 bases between. The CDR3 covers 14 residues. The CDR3 here is CAIRGTGEHYGYTF. Here the CDR3 DNA reads TGTGCCATCAGGGGTACGGGAGAACACTATGGCTACACCTTC.

The chain uses TRBV30 and TRBJ1-1; D remains unclear. This CDR3 is 11 amino acids long. Germline assignment: CDR1 GTSNPN and CDR2 SVGIG (reference sequence). Trimming took off 1 base at V and 7 bases at J, with 7 bases between the two ends. CDR3 in DNA: TGTGCCTGGAGTGGGAGGGATGAAGCTTTCTTT. Translation gives CAWSGRDEAFF.

V gene TRBV10-3 combines with J gene TRBJ2-1; D is ambiguous. Germline V CDR1 and CDR2: ENHRY, SYGVKD. V lost 4 bases, J lost 9 bases, and 10 bases lay in between. The CDR3 is 12 residues long. The CDR3 sequence: CAISGDSGEQFF. The CDR3 region has the DNA TGTGCCATCAGTGGAGATTCTGGTGAGCAGTTCTTC.

The V gene is TRBV4-2, the J gene TRBJ2-3, with TRBD2 matching 8 bases. J lost 2 bases, V lost 3 bases, and 7 bases had no gene match. This CDR3 comprises 16 residues. In germline, CDR1 is LGHNA, CDR2 YNFKEQ. CDR3 nucleotide sequence: TGTGCCAGCAGCCAGAGACGGGGGGGCAACACAGATACGCAGTATTTT. Its protein product is CASSQRRGGNTDTQYF.

The chain recombines TRBV7-2 with TRBJ2-5; 7 bases map to TRBD2. Looked up from germline, CDR1 is SGHTA and CDR2 is FQGNSA. Unmatched junction bases numbered 3, after V lost 5 bases and J lost 3 bases. There are 13 residues in the CDR3. The CDR3 sequence is CASSPSGEETQYF. The CDR3, as DNA: TGTGCCAGCAGCCCTAGCGGAGAAGAGACCCAGTACTTC.

V and J are TRBV11-2 and TRBJ2-7; 8 bases match TRBD2. The CDR3 is 12 residues long. Germline V gene lookup returns CDR1 SGHAT and CDR2 FQNNGV. After removal of 8 bases from V and 5 bases from J, the junction contained 5 bases not matched to a gene. CDR3 protein: CASSREGHEQYF. The CDR3, as DNA: TGTGCCAGCTCTCGGGAGGGCCACGAGCAGTACTTC.

This clone is labeled as medium-sized. V usage is TRBV3-1 (or the pseudogene TRBV3-2) and J usage is TRBJ2-6, with a tentative D call TRBD1 (5 bases). Deletions cut 6 bases from V and 0 bases from J, with 6 bases between. The CDR3 is 14 residues long. CDR1 and CDR2 (germline): LGHDT, YNNKEL (reference sequence). The CDR3 loop is CASRTASGANVLTF. The CDR3 nucleotides are TGTGCCAGCAGGACAGCCTCTGGGGCCAACGTCCTGACTTTC.

The chain employs TRBV29-1 and TRBJ2-3; 7 nucleotides agree with TRBD1. The CDR3 length is 13 residues. The V gene's germline CDR1 is SQVTM and CDR2 ANQGSEA. After removal of 8 bases from V and 1 base from J, the junction contained 6 bases not matched to a gene. CDR3 amino acids: CSLTGVGTDTQYF. Written as DNA, the CDR3 is TGCAGCCTCACAGGGGTAGGCACAGATACGCAGTATTTT.

The chain recombines TRBV5-1 with TRBJ2-5; the D gene is possibly TRBD1 (6 bases). Germline V CDR1 and CDR2: SGHRS, YFSETQ. The CDR3 contains 14 residues. Trimming cost V 6 bases and J 2 bases, with 14 bases left between them. CDR3 residues: CASNTGNWQETQYF. CDR3 nucleotide sequence: TGCGCCAGCAACACAGGGAATTGGCAAGAGACCCAGTACTTC.

In its sample, this clone was seen once. The chain is built from TRBV18 and TRBJ1-5, with TRBD1 as a possible D gene (5 bases). Looked up from germline, CDR1 is KGHSH and CDR2 is LQKENI. The CDR3 extends over 14 amino acids. The germline V and J ends were trimmed by 8 bases and 2 bases, with 13 bases remaining between them. The CDR3 loop is CASRDGGGNQPQHF. The CDR3 nucleotides are TGTGCCAGCCGTGACGGGGGAGGCAATCAGCCCCAGCATTTT.

V is TRBV10-3 and J is TRBJ1-1; maybe TRBD1 (6 bases). CDR3 size: 13 residues. V lost 7 bases and J 3 bases, leaving 12 bases between the germline ends. Germline CDR1 is ENHRY and CDR2 is SYGVKD. Here the CDR3 reads CAINGGADTEAFF. The CDR3 coding sequence is TGTGCCATCAACGGGGGGGCCGACACTGAAGCTTTCTTT.

V gene TRBV28 combines with J gene TRBJ1-1; D unclear. CDR3 size: 13 residues. Germline V lookup: CDR1 MDHEN, CDR2 SYDVKM. Trimming removed 2 bases at V and 0 bases at J, with 4 bases between. The CDR3 DNA reads TGTGCCAGCAGTTTAGACTTGAACACTGAAGCTTTCTTT. Its translation: CASSLDLNTEAFF.

V is TRBV5-4 and J is TRBJ2-7; D might be TRBD1 (8 bases). The CDR3 contains 15 residues. The germline V gene has CDR1 SGHNT and CDR2 YYREEE (reference sequence). The V end was cut by 4 bases, the J end by 4 bases, with 18 bases between. CDR3 sequence reads: CASSLGGTGYYEQYF. CDR3 DNA: TGTGCCAGCAGCCTCGGGGGGACAGGATATTACGAGCAGTACTTC. Supplemented by reference TRBV5-4 and TRBJ2-7, the full variable domain reads ETGVTQSPTHLIKTRGQQVTLRCSSQSGHNTVSWYQQALGQGPQFIFQYYREEENGRGNFPPRFSGLQFPNYSSELNVNALELDDSALYLCASSLGGTGYYEQYFGPGTRLTVT.

The V gene is TRBV7-9, the J gene TRBJ1-1; 10 positions match TRBD1. CDR1 is SEHNR and CDR2 is FQNEAQ in the germline V gene (reference sequence). This CDR3 has 16 amino acids. V lost 3 bases to trimming and J lost 6 bases; unmatched junction nucleotides: 10. CDR3 DNA: TGTGCCAGCAGCTTGACAGGGGGCGCTTTTGGAGCTGAAGCTTTCTTT. The encoded protein is CASSLTGGAFGAEAFF.

V gene TRBV12-3 or TRBV12-4 combines with J gene TRBJ1-4, with TRBD1 as a possible D gene (6 bases). Trimming took off 6 bases at V and 7 bases at J, with 6 bases between the two ends. The CDR3 is made up of 11 amino acids. CDR3 sequence: CASRDSEKLFF. As DNA, the CDR3 is TGTGCCAGCAGGGACAGTGAAAAACTGTTTTTT.

The chain employs TRBV29-1 and TRBJ2-6; possible D gene TRBD1, 6 bases. CDR1 and CDR2 from the germline V gene are SQVTM and ANQGSEA. The CDR3 is made up of 15 amino acids. The V end was cut by 4 bases, the J end by 2 bases, with 12 bases between. This CDR3 reads CSVASGVAGANVLTF. The DNA for the CDR3 is TGCAGCGTTGCATCAGGGGTGGCTGGGGCCAACGTCCTGACTTTC.